Presented here are 22 T cell receptor beta chains from one specimen sequenced in a study of healthy donors' naive CD4 and CD8 T cells. Each TCR library used 500 ng of total RNA and a linear amplification protocol. Each CDR3 protein gets one entry after TCRdb re-called the reads with MiXCR. The table lists about 180,000 distinct CDR3 sequences, about 76% of them singletons. Sample: naive CD4+ and CD8+ T cells sorted from blood, pooled from several donors. The receptors stem from a pool of human donors in good health; the sample pools cells from several healthy donors.

The chain recombines TRBV20-1 with TRBJ1-5; the D is unclear. The CDR3 runs 16 residues. Trimming stripped 1 base from V and 5 bases from J, with 18 bases between. CDR1 is DFQATT, CDR2 SNEGSKA, per germline (reference sequence). The CDR3 DNA follows: TGCAGTGCTAGAGTGTCCCGGACCCGAACGGATCAGCCCCAGCATTTT. Translated: CSARVSRTRTDQPQHF.

Concerning this clonotype: A much larger clone lies one base from this, so it may be a read error. V is TRBV6-2 or TRBV6-3 and J is TRBJ1-1; D remains ambiguous. V lost 0 bases, J lost 0 bases, and 5 bases lay in between. The CDR3 has 14 residues. CDR1 MNHEY and CDR2 SVGEGT come from the germline V gene. CDR3 residues: CASSYSRVNTEAFF. The CDR3 DNA follows: TGTGCCAGCAGTTACTCGAGGGTGAACACTGAAGCTTTCTTT.

V and J are TRBV6-6 and TRBJ1-2; D is unresolved. Trimming removed 6 bases at V and 0 bases at J, with 14 bases between. CDR3 length equals 15 residues. Germline lookup yields CDR1 MNHNY and CDR2 SVGAGI (reference sequence). The CDR3 DNA follows: TGTGCCAGCAGGGATGCGCACGGGGCTAACTATGGCTACACCTTC. This encodes CASRDAHGANYGYTF.

V usage is TRBV6-5 and J usage is TRBJ2-3; D call uncertain. The CDR3 runs to 15 residues. The V gene lost 2 bases and the J gene lost 0 bases, with 9 bases spanning the gap. Germline assignment: CDR1 MNHEY and CDR2 SVGAGI. In DNA, the CDR3 is TGTGCCAGCAGTTACATTGCGGCTAGCACAGATACGCAGTATTTT. Its translation is CASSYIAASTDTQYF.

On this clonotype itself: The germline gene is not matched at one end of the junction; a read error may be the cause. The chain joins TRBV11-2 to TRBJ2-2; D might be TRBD1 or TRBD2, each matching 5 bases. This CDR3 is built from 14 residues. The germline V gene encodes CDR1 SGHAT and CDR2 FQNNGV. The chain's CDR3 is CASSLVGDAGELFF. The CDR3, as DNA: TGTGCCAGCAGCTTGGTAGGGGACGCCGGGGAGTTGTTTTTT.

The V call is TRBV29-1, the J call TRBJ1-1, with D perhaps TRBD1 (6 bases). Germline CDR1 and CDR2: SQVTM and ANQGSEA. The CDR3 has 14 amino acids. The ends were cut back, 4 bases at V and 0 bases at J, with 12 bases in the middle. The CDR3 is CSVARGVVNTEAFF. DNA of the CDR3: TGCAGCGTTGCCAGGGGAGTGGTGAACACTGAAGCTTTCTTT.

This clonotype was picked up a small number of times. The rearrangement uses TRBV6-5 and TRBJ2-5; 7 bases are a match to TRBD2. Trimming took 2 bases from V and 2 from J; bases not matched to a gene: 5. Germline CDR1 reads MNHEY; CDR2 reads SVGAGI. The CDR3 runs 15 residues. CDR3 residues: CASSYGRTSQETQYF. CDR3 DNA: TGTGCCAGCAGTTACGGGCGGACTAGTCAAGAGACCCAGTACTTC.

This clonotype is a singleton in its sample. The chain has TRBV6-2 or TRBV6-3 and TRBJ2-7; TRBD2 matches at 8 bases. Losses at the gene ends were 3 bases for V and 2 bases for J; bases not matched to a gene: 3. The CDR3 is 14 residues long. The V gene's germline CDR1 is MNHEY and CDR2 SVGEGT. CDR3 coding DNA: TGTGCCAGCAGTTATGAGCGGGAGCCCTACGAGCAGTACTTC. It encodes CASSYEREPYEQYF.

The chain recombines TRBV5-6 with TRBJ2-7; D uncertain. CDR3 length equals 15 residues. Germline values: CDR1 SGHDT, CDR2 YYEEEE. V was trimmed by 4 bases and J by 4 bases, leaving 18 bases between them. CDR3 region: CASSTRPPPPYEQYF. CDR3 nucleotides: TGTGCCAGCAGCACAAGACCCCCGCCGCCTTACGAGCAGTACTTC. The variable domain in full, with the rest retrieved from reference TRBV5-6 and TRBJ2-7, is DAGVTQSPTHLIKTRGQQVTLRCSPKSGHDTVSWYQQALGQGPQFIFQYYEEEERQRGNFPDRFSGHQFPNYSSELNVNALLLGDSALYLCASSTRPPPPYEQYFGPGTRLTVT.

This clonotype appeared a few times. The rearrangement links TRBV20-1 to TRBJ1-1; possibly TRBD1 for D (6 bases). CDR1 and CDR2 from the germline V gene are DFQATT and SNEGSKA (reference sequence). The CDR3 totals 15 residues. Deletions cut 2 bases from V and 6 bases from J, with 19 bases between. CDR3 region: CSARPGGRDRAEAFF. The CDR3 bases are TGCAGTGCTAGACCTGGGGGCAGGGATCGGGCTGAAGCTTTCTTT.

A remark on this clonotype: An end of the junction differs from the germline gene, which may be a read error. This chain links TRBV29-1 with TRBJ2-3; D remains unclear. Germline CDR1 reads SQVTM; CDR2 reads ANQGSEA. The CDR3 has 11 amino acids. The CDR3 region is CSVEATDTQYF. CDR3 coding DNA: TGCAGCGTGGAAGCGACAGATACGCAGTATTTT.

V is TRBV29-1 and J is TRBJ2-7, with TRBD1 as a possible D gene (6 bases). Germline assignment: CDR1 SQVTM and CDR2 ANQGSEA. V was cut by 0 bases and J by 2 bases, with 11 bases left in between. The CDR3 has 14 amino acids. CDR3 coding DNA: TGCAGCGTTGAAGATTCAGGGGAGCCCTACGAGCAGTACTTC. It specifies CSVEDSGEPYEQYF.

The V gene is TRBV29-1, the J gene TRBJ2-1; TRBD1 aligns across 9 bases. The V gene end was trimmed by 4 bases and the J gene end by 4 bases; junction bases not matched to a gene: 8. CDR3 length equals 15 residues. CDR1 SQVTM and CDR2 ANQGSEA come from the germline V gene. The CDR3 bases are TGCAGCGTTGCCCGGGACAGGGACGAGTACAATGAGCAGTTCTTC. Its protein product is CSVARDRDEYNEQFF.

This clonotype has a handful of counts. The chain recombines TRBV11-2 with TRBJ2-5; D is unresolved. CDR3 size: 16 residues. The germline V gene encodes CDR1 SGHAT and CDR2 FQNNGV. The V and J ends lost 5 bases and 2 bases respectively, with 18 bases between them. The CDR3 is CASSVPGPSNQETQYF. The CDR3 nucleotides are TGTGCCAGCAGCGTCCCCGGGCCATCTAATCAAGAGACCCAGTACTTC.

This chain joins TRBV5-4 and TRBJ2-5; tentatively, D is TRBD1 (5 bases). CDR1 is SGHNT, CDR2 YYREEE, per germline (reference sequence). V lost 4 bases and J 4 bases, leaving 11 bases between the germline ends. There are 13 residues in the CDR3. In DNA form, the CDR3 reads TGTGCCAGCAGCCAGGGTATCGGAGAGACCCAGTACTTC. Amino acids: CASSQGIGETQYF.

This clonotype was seen a handful of times. The gene calls are TRBV21-1 and TRBJ1-3; the D call of TRBD1 is as the table states it, not checked on the DNA. TRBV21-1 is a pseudogene segment. The length of the CDR3 is 14 residues. The CDR3 region is CASSKARQGGTIYF. The CDR3 nucleotides read TGTGCCAGCAGCAAAGCGCGACAGGGAGGCACCATATATTTT.

Comment on this clonotype: At one boundary the junction diverges from the germline segment, which might be a read error. The chain links TRBV19 to TRBJ1-5; weak D call: TRBD1 (5 bases). The CDR3 runs 13 residues. Per germline, CDR1 LNHDA and CDR2 SQIVND (reference sequence). The CDR3: CASSLEGRQPQHF. CDR3 nucleotide sequence: TGTGCCAGTAGTCTAGAGGGGCGCCAGCCCCAGCATTTT.

This clonotype was detected once. The chain's CDR3 is CAIREGWGHNEQFF. The DNA for the CDR3 is TGTGCCATACGAGAGGGGTGGGGACACAATGAGCAGTTCTTC. This sequence joins TRBV10-3 and TRBJ2-1; D is possibly TRBD1 or TRBD2 (5 bases each). This CDR3 is built from 14 residues. V shed 9 bases and J shed 5 bases, with 17 bases lying between them. In germline, CDR1 is ENHRY, CDR2 SYGVKD.

The J gene is TRBJ1-1, the V gene TRBV15, with 8 nucleotides matching TRBD1. The V and J ends lost 0 bases and 1 base, in that order; junction bases with no gene match: 1. CDR1 LNHNV and CDR2 YYDKDF come from the germline V gene (reference sequence). This CDR3 region has 15 residues. The CDR3 reads CATSREGTGNTEAFF. CDR3 sequence (DNA): TGTGCCACCAGCAGAGAGGGGACAGGGAACACTGAAGCTTTCTTT.

This clonotype was recorded a few times. The chain carries TRBV28 and TRBJ2-6; D is unclear. The V gene's germline CDR1 is MDHEN and CDR2 SYDVKM. Trimming pared 9 bases from V and 0 bases from J, leaving 9 bases between. The CDR3 has 14 residues. CDR3 amino acids: CASAGGSGANVLTF. Written as DNA, the CDR3 is TGTGCCAGTGCCGGTGGCTCTGGGGCCAACGTCCTGACTTTC.

The gene calls are TRBV6-5 and TRBJ2-3; D is perhaps TRBD1 (6 bases). The CDR3 has 14 residues. CDR1 and CDR2 from the germline V gene are MNHEY and SVGAGI. Deletions cut 0 bases from V and 3 bases from J, with 7 bases between. CDR3 protein: CASSYSGTTDTQYF. The CDR3 region has the DNA TGTGCCAGCAGTTACTCTGGGACAACAGATACGCAGTATTTT.

The genes are TRBV21-1 and TRBJ1-2; the D call TRBD1 from the table was never checked on the DNA. TRBV21-1 is a pseudogene. The CDR3 covers 15 residues. CDR3 amino acids: CASSKGAGVPYGYTF. The CDR3 DNA is TGTGCCAGCAGCAAAGGGGCAGGGGTCCCCTATGGCTACACCTTC.